The subject of this entry is one TCR beta chain. V lost 3 bases to trimming and J lost 0 bases, with 15 bases between them. Germline values: CDR1 MGHRA, CDR2 YSYEKL. The CDR3 is 16 residues long. The protocol was immunoSEQ multiplex PCR, while the TCRdb copy is restricted to in-frame clones and leaves out a portion. The sample records around 80,000 clones, nearly 95% being singletons. The data belong to a study of T cell changes during pregnancy in multiple sclerosis. The receptor's source is a female donor with multiple sclerosis, enrolled in a pregnancy study. V and J are TRBV4-1 and TRBJ2-7, with D maybe TRBD1 (6 bases). Material: peripheral blood, obtained in the second trimester of pregnancy. The CDR3 DNA reads as TGCGCCAGCAGCCATACTCCGGGACATAGCTCCTACGAGCAGTACTTC. This sequence encodes CASSHTPGHSSYEQYF.